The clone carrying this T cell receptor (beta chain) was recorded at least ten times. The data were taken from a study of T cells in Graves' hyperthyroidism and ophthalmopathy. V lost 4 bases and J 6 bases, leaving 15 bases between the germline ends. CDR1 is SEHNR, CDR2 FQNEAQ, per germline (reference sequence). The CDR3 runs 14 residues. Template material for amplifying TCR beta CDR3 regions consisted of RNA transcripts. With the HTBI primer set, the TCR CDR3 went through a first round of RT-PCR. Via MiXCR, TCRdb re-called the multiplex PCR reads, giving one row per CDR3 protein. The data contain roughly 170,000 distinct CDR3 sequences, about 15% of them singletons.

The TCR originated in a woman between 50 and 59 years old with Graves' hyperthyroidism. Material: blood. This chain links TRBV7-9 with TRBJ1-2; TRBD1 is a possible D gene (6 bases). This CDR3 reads CASSSNGGIDGYTF. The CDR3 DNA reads TGTGCCAGCAGCTCTAACGGGGGCATAGATGGCTACACCTTC. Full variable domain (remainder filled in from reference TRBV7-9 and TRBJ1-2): DTGVSQNPRHKITKRGQNVTFRCDPISEHNRLYWYRQTLGQGPEFLTYFQNEAQLEKSRLLSDRFSAERPKGSFSTLEIQRTEQGDSAMYLCASSSNGGIDGYTFGSGTRLTVV.